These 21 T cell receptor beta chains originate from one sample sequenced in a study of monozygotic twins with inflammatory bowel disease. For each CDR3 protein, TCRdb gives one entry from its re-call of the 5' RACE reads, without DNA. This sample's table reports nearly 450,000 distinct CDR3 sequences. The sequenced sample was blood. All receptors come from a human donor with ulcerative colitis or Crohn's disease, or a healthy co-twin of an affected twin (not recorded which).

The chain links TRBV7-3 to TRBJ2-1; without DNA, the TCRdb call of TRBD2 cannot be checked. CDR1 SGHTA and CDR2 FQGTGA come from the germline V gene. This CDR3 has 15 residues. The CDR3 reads CASSLGLPGGNEQFF.

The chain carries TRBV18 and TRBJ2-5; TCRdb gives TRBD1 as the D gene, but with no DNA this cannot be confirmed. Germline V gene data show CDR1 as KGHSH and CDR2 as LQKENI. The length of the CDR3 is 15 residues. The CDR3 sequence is CASSRSQGSGETQYF.

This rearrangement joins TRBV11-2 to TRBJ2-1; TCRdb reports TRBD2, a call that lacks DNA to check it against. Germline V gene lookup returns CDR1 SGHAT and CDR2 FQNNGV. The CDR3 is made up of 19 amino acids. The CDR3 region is CASSLDSPSGVGAYNEQFF.

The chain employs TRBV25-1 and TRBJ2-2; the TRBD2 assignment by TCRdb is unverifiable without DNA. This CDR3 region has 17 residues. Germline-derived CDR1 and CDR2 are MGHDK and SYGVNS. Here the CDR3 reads CASSESLGLENTGELFF.

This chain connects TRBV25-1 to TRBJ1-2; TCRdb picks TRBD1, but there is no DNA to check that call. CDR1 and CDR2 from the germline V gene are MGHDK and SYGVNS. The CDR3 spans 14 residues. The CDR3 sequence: CASSAQGARYGYTF.

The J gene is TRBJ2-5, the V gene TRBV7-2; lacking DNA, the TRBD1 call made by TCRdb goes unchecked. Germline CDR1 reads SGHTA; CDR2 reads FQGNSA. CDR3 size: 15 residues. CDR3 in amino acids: CASSPFPFSQETQYF.

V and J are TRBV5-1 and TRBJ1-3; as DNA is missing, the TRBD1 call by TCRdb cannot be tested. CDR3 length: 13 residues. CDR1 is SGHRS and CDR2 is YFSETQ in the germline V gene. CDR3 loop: CASSQDSLSTIYF.

The CDR3 protein is CASSESLQGGGYTF. This rearrangement joins TRBV5-4 to TRBJ1-2. Germline lookup yields CDR1 SGHNT and CDR2 YYREEE (reference sequence). CDR3 size: 14 residues.

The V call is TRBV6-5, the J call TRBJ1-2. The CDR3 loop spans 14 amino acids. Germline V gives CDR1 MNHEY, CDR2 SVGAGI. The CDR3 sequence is CASSSDGSGYGYTF.

CDR3: CASSLGRGRNQPQHF. This sequence joins TRBV7-8 and TRBJ1-5; without DNA, the TCRdb call of TRBD1 cannot be checked. Germline CDR1 reads SGHVS; CDR2 reads FQNEAQ. The CDR3 covers 15 residues.

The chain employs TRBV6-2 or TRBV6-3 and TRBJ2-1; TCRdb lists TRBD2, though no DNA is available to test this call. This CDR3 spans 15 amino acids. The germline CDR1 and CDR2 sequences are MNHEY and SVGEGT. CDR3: CASSSRLAGGDEQFF.

The CDR3 protein is CSASHESETQYF. The rearrangement links TRBV20-1 to TRBJ2-5; TCRdb's D call of TRBD2 is untestable without DNA. Germline CDR1 DFQATT, CDR2 SNEGSKA (reference sequence). CDR3 length: 12 residues.

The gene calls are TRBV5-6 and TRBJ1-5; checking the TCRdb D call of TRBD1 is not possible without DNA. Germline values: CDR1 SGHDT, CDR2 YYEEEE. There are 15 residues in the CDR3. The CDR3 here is CASSWGGASNQPQHF.

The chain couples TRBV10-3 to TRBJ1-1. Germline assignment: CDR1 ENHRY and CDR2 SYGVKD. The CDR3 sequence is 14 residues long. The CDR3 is CAISDNVKNTEAFF.

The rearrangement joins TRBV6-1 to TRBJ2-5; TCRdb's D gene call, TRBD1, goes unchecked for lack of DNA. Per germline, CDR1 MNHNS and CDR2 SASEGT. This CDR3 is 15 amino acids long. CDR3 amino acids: CASSRSGTGGQTQYF.

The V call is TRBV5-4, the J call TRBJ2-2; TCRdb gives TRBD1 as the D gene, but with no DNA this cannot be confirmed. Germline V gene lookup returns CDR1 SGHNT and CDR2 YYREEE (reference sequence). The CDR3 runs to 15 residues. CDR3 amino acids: CASSSRGKGTGELFF. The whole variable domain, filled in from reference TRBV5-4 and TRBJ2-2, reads ETGVTQSPTHLIKTRGQQVTLRCSSQSGHNTVSWYQQALGQGPQFIFQYYREEENGRGNFPPRFSGLQFPNYSSELNVNALELDDSALYLCASSSRGKGTGELFFGEGSRLTVL.

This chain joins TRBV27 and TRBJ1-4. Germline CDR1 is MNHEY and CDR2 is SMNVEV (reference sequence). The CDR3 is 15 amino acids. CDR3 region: CASSATVATNEKLFF.

CDR3: CATRQGGNQPQHF. The chain has TRBV19 and TRBJ1-5; TCRdb proposes TRBD1, but this gene call is untestable without DNA. This CDR3 is built from 13 residues. Per germline, CDR1 LNHDA and CDR2 SQIVND (reference sequence). Full variable domain (missing parts from reference TRBV19 and TRBJ1-5): DGGITQSPKYLFRKEGQNVTLSCEQNLNHDAMYWYRQDPGQGLRLIYYSQIVNDFQKGDIAEGYSVSREKKESFPLTVTSAQKNPTAFYLCATRQGGNQPQHFGDGTRLSIL.

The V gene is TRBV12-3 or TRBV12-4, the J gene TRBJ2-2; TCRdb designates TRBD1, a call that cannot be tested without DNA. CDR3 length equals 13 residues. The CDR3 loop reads CASSLGGSGELFF.

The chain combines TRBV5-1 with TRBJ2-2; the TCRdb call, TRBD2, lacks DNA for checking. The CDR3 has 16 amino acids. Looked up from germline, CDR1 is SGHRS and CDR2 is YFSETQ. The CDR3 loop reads CASSLSAGGRTGELFF.

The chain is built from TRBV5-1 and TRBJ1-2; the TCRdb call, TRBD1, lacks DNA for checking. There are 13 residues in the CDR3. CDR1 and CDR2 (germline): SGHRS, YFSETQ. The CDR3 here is CASNEGAREGYTF.